This T cell receptor (beta chain) was obtained from a study of cytomegalovirus exposure and HLA in healthy donors. Both 60 Vbeta primers and 13 Jbeta primers went into the PCR. Assay used: immunoSEQ multiplex PCR; TCRdb lists only in-frame clones, some missing. The profile shows 150,000 to 200,000 clones, 77% of them singletons. Study-wide results and caveats: The majority of TCR sequences were rare, yet some public TCRs appeared in many donors. A prior analysis recorded that most TCR beta V segments were productive about 87% or about 30% of the time. Researchers reported in a later analysis that common viral pathogens appeared linked to several top clusters.

The length of the CDR3 is 17 residues. The V gene end was trimmed by 3 bases and the J gene end by 4 bases; junction bases not matched to a gene: 10. In germline, CDR1 is SGHRS, CDR2 YFSETQ. With respect to this clone: The antigen is undetermined.

The receptor comes from a woman aged 30 to 39 in good health and CMV-seronegative. The rearrangement joins TRBV5-1 to TRBJ2-2; 9 bases map to TRBD1. The sequenced sample consisted of PBMCs. The CDR3 protein is CASSSPKQGAFTGELFF. CDR3 sequence (DNA): TGCGCCAGCAGCTCCCCCAAACAGGGGGCATTCACCGGGGAGCTGTTTTTT.